The 21 T cell receptor beta chains reported below all come from one sample, sequenced in a study of T cell clonality in common variable immunodeficiency. Sequencing used immunoSEQ multiplex PCR; TCRdb keeps in-frame clones, though not all of them. The sample has roughly 50,000 clones, none seen only once. The specimen was peripheral blood mononuclear cells. All receptors come from a person between 18 and 75 years old in good health.

This clone was counted many times. The CDR3 end lies 3 residues beyond the end of the read and is filled in from the germline J gene. V usage is TRBV18 and J usage is TRBJ2-7, with D unclear. The ends were cut back, 2 bases at V and 0 bases at J, with 11 bases in the middle. The CDR3 extends over 15 amino acids. CDR1 KGHSH and CDR2 LQKENI come from the germline V gene. CDR3 residues: CASSPIYSNSYEQYF. The sequenced part of the CDR3 DNA is TGTGCCAGCTCACCAATCTATTCTAACTCCTACGAG.

This clone was detected ten times or more. The read gets to within 3 residues of the CDR3 end, and the germline J gene fills in the rest. The chain employs TRBV7-9 and TRBJ1-3, with TRBD1 matching over 9 bases. The CDR3 is 14 residues long. The V gene end was trimmed by 5 bases and the J gene end by 3 bases; junction bases not matched to a gene: 2. Germline lookup yields CDR1 SEHNR and CDR2 FQNEAQ (reference sequence). The CDR3 is CASSTGGFGNTIYF. The CDR3 DNA, read in part, is TGTGCCAGCAGCACAGGGGGCTTTGGAAACACC.

This clone has a handful of counts. This may come from a read error, since a much larger clone is one base off. The read falls 3 residues short of the CDR3 end, and the missing part is taken from the germline J gene. The V and J genes are TRBV30 and TRBJ1-4; no definite D call. CDR3 length equals 12 residues. Germline loops: CDR1 GTSNPN, CDR2 SVGIG (reference sequence). CDR3 bases read: TGTGCCTGGAGACGGGTCCGTTCACCA. It codes for CAWRRVRSP. The full CDR3 protein reads CAWRRVRSPLFF.

There are a few counts of this clone. The CDR3 extends 3 residues past the end of the read, so its final part is completed from the germline J gene. The chain combines TRBV7-9 with TRBJ1-5, with 9 bases that match TRBD1. The germline CDR1 and CDR2 sequences are SEHNR and FQNEAQ (reference sequence). The CDR3 is 15 residues long. V shed 5 bases and J 2 bases; nucleotides not matched to a gene: 4. The chain's CDR3 is CASSPGQGGNQPQHF. Partial CDR3 DNA: TGTGCCAGCAGCCCGGGACAGGGAGGCAATCAGCCC.

This clone was seen many times. The sequenced fragment ends 3 residues before the CDR3 boundary, so the rest is inferred from the germline J gene. This chain links TRBV5-1 with TRBJ2-3, with 7 bases fitting TRBD1. The CDR3 is made up of 16 amino acids. J lost 0 bases, V lost 1 base, and 5 bases had no gene match. The germline V gene has CDR1 SGHRS and CDR2 YFSETQ. The sequenced CDR3 bases are TGCGCCAGCAGCTTGAGCCGACAGGGAAGCACAGATACG. This gives the protein CASSLSRQGSTDT. The whole CDR3 region reads CASSLSRQGSTDTQYF. The full variable domain, with the rest looked up from reference TRBV5-1 and TRBJ2-3, is KAGVTQTPRYLIKTRGQQVTLSCSPISGHRSVSWYQQTPGQGLQFLFEYFSETQRNKGNFPGRFSGRQFSNSRSEMNVSTLELGDSALYLCASSLSRQGSTDTQYFGPGTRLTVL.

This clone was counted many times. The CDR3 end is not reached by the read, which stops 3 residues before it; the germline J gene fills it in. This chain connects TRBV20-1 to TRBJ2-1; 13 nucleotides align to TRBD2. CDR1 DFQATT and CDR2 SNEGSKA come from the germline V gene (reference sequence). CDR3 length: 15 residues. The J segment lost 7 bases and the V segment lost 4 bases, leaving 7 bases of the junction unmatched. The part of the CDR3 DNA that was read is TGCAGTGCTACACCGGGACTAGCGGGAATGAATGAG. This gives the protein CSATPGLAGMNE. The full CDR3 is CSATPGLAGMNEQFF.

This clone was seen a handful of times. The CDR3 end is not reached by the read, which stops 3 residues before it; the germline J gene fills it in. The chain combines TRBV7-9 with TRBJ1-1; no clear D gene. This CDR3 has 13 amino acids. V shed 1 base and J shed 3 bases, with 6 bases lying between them. Germline CDR1 SEHNR, CDR2 FQNEAQ (reference sequence). The covered CDR3 bases are TGTGCCAGCAGCTTAGATAGGGACACTGAA. Its protein product is CASSLDRDTE. The complete CDR3 protein is CASSLDRDTEAFF.

This clone came up many times. This CDR3 reads CASSFTGSSGANVLFF. CDR3 DNA, as far as it was read: TGCGCCAGCAGCTTTACAGGGAGCTCTGGGGCCAACGTG. The rearrangement joins TRBV5-1 to TRBJ2-2, with a possible D match to TRBD1 (6 bases). The CDR3 extends 3 residues past the end of the read, so its final part is completed from the germline J gene. Germline values: CDR1 SGHRS, CDR2 YFSETQ. The CDR3 consists of 16 residues.

This clone appeared many times. Coverage ceases 3 residues before the CDR3 finishes, and the germline J gene fills in the end. The J gene is TRBJ2-3, the V gene TRBV30; D gene uncertain. From germline, CDR1 is GTSNPN and CDR2 SVGIG (reference sequence). CDR3 length: 14 residues. The CDR3 DNA, read in part, is TGTGCCTGGAGAGCTCGACAAAACCAAGAGACG. It encodes CAWRARQNQET. The entire CDR3 is CAWRARQNQETQYF.

About this clone itself: The observed sequence ends 3 residues before the CDR3 terminus, with the missing tail filled in from the germline J gene. The chain is built from TRBV11-1 and TRBJ1-2, with D perhaps matching TRBD1 (6 bases). The CDR3 totals 14 residues. Deletions cut 8 bases from V and 4 bases from J, with 17 bases between. Per the germline V gene, CDR1 is SGHAT and CDR2 is FQDESV (reference sequence). CDR3 DNA, as far as it was read: TGTGCCAGCGGACTTGGGGGCTCTAGCTATGGC. It encodes CASGLGGSSYG. The CDR3 in full is CASGLGGSSYGYTF.

This clone was seen many times. The CDR3 goes on 3 residues after the read ends, and that part is filled in from the germline J gene. The rearrangement links TRBV14 to TRBJ2-1; perhaps TRBD2 as D (6 bases). The CDR3 is 16 residues long. V gave up 3 bases and J gave up 0 bases, with 12 bases separating them. CDR1 and CDR2 from the germline V gene are SGHDN and FVKESK. The sequenced part of the CDR3 DNA is TGTGCCAGCAGCCATTCCGCGGGGAGCTCCTACAATGAG. Protein sequence: CASSHSAGSSYNE. The whole CDR3 protein is CASSHSAGSSYNEQFF.

This clone was recorded many times. The CDR3 extends 3 residues past the end of the read, so its final part is completed from the germline J gene. The chain links TRBV9 to TRBJ2-5; maybe TRBD2 (5 bases). The germline V and J ends were trimmed by 0 bases and 3 bases, with 6 bases remaining between them. Germline V gene lookup returns CDR1 SGDLS and CDR2 YYNGEE. The CDR3 covers 13 residues. The part of the CDR3 DNA that was read is TGTGCCAGCAGCGTAGGTAGCGAAGAGACC. Translation gives CASSVGSEET. In full, the CDR3 is CASSVGSEETQYF.

This clone was counted at least ten times. The read stops 3 residues short of the end of the CDR3; the missing end is completed from the germline J gene. This sequence joins TRBV6-4 and TRBJ2-3; TRBD1 is a possible D gene (6 bases). Germline CDR1 MRHNA, CDR2 SNTAGT. The germline V and J ends were trimmed by 3 bases and 3 bases, with 16 bases remaining between them. The CDR3 has 16 amino acids. The CDR3 here is CASSEGAHSTTDTQYF. The sequenced CDR3 bases are TGTGCCAGCAGTGAGGGGGCCCATAGCACGACAGATACG.

This clone has just a few counts. The read is 3 residues too short to cover the CDR3 end, so that end is filled in from the germline J gene. The chain combines TRBV6-4 with TRBJ1-5; D gene uncertain. Germline V CDR1 and CDR2: MRHNA, SNTAGT. Trimming removed 10 bases from V and 6 bases from J, with 10 bases in between. This CDR3 has 11 residues. CDR3 sequence reads: CAIRDSQPQHF. The sequenced CDR3 bases are TGTGCCATACGCGACTCTCAGCCC.

The sample holds many counts of this clone. Coverage ceases 3 residues before the CDR3 finishes, and the germline J gene fills in the end. The genes are TRBV7-3 and TRBJ2-1; D unclear. This CDR3 comprises 12 residues. Trimming took 3 bases from V and 9 from J, leaving 9 bases between them. Looked up from germline, CDR1 is SGHTA and CDR2 is FQGTGA. The DNA read from the CDR3 is TGTGCCAGCAGCTTCCCCCCAGGTGAG. The encoded protein is CASSFPPGE. The entire CDR3 protein is CASSFPPGEQFF.

This clone was seen at least ten times. The CDR3 is cut off 3 residues early in the read; its end comes from the germline J gene. V is TRBV13 and J is TRBJ2-1; 11 bases map to TRBD2. V gave up 8 bases and J gave up 5 bases; unmatched junction bases: 5. The CDR3 is 14 residues long. Germline V CDR1 and CDR2: PRHDT, FYEKMQ (reference sequence). Incomplete CDR3 DNA: TGTGCCAGCTCGGGGACTAGCGGAGACAATGAG. This sequence encodes CASSGTSGDNE. Given in full, the CDR3 is CASSGTSGDNEQFF.

Many counts were recorded for this clone. The CDR3 end is not reached by the read, which stops 3 residues before it; the germline J gene fills it in. The V gene is TRBV30, the J gene TRBJ1-5, with TRBD1 matching 7 bases. CDR1 GTSNPN and CDR2 SVGIG come from the germline V gene (reference sequence). V trimming: 2 bases; J trimming: 2 bases; junction bases outside the gene matches: 3. CDR3 size: 14 residues. CDR3 in amino acids: CAWSSGTGNQPQHF. CDR3 DNA (partial): TGTGCCTGGAGTTCCGGGACAGGCAATCAGCCC.

This clone has a handful of counts. Sequencing ends 3 residues short of the CDR3 end; the germline J gene provides the rest. The chain links TRBV30 to TRBJ1-2, with no clear D. Germline V gives CDR1 GTSNPN, CDR2 SVGIG (reference sequence). This CDR3 is 15 amino acids long. The CDR3 sequence is CAWSVGLVVGNIYTF. CDR3 bases read: TGTGCCTGGAGTGTAGGCCTAGTGGTTGGAAACATC.

This clone appeared many times. Read sequence stops 3 residues before the CDR3 end, and the germline J gene provides the missing end. V gene TRBV20-1 combines with J gene TRBJ1-1, with TRBD1 as a possible D gene (6 bases). The CDR3 extends over 16 amino acids. The V end was cut by 2 bases, the J end by 0 bases, with 16 bases between. CDR1 is DFQATT and CDR2 is SNEGSKA in the germline V gene (reference sequence). The CDR3 bases that were read are TGCAGTGCTAGACCCCGGGACACAAACATGAACACTGAA. Amino acid sequence: CSARPRDTNMNTE. The CDR3 as a whole reads CSARPRDTNMNTEAFF.

Many counts were recorded for this clone. At one end, the junction sequence differs from germline, possibly due to a read error. The CDR3 end lies 3 residues beyond the end of the read and is filled in from the germline J gene. This rearrangement joins TRBV5-4 to TRBJ1-6; 9 bases fit TRBD1. The CDR3 runs to 14 residues. The germline CDR1 and CDR2 sequences are SGHNT and YYREEE (reference sequence). The CDR3 region is CATSWDRVSSPLHF. The part of the CDR3 DNA that was read is TGTGCCACCAGCTGGGACAGGGTCTCTTCACCC.

The sample holds many counts of this clone. The read finishes 3 residues shy of the CDR3 end, and the germline J gene is used to complete it. The rearrangement links TRBV10-3 to TRBJ1-2; 8 bases map to TRBD1. J lost 4 bases, V lost 6 bases, and 10 bases had no gene match. The CDR3 contains 15 residues. Germline V gives CDR1 ENHRY, CDR2 SYGVKD. Incomplete CDR3 DNA: TGTGCCATCAGCCTGACAGGGGAAGGTGGCTATGGC. It translates to CAISLTGEGGYG. The complete CDR3 protein is CAISLTGEGGYGYTF.